This is a list of T cell receptor beta chains from one sample in a study of beta chain features in type 1 diabetes. TCRdb's copy holds only in-frame clones and misses some; the assay was immunoSEQ multiplex PCR. The sample yields over 650,000 clones, more than 12% seen once. The sequencing input was naive CD4+ T cells from blood. These receptors all stem from a man in his late teens or twenties with type 1 diabetes. The CDR3 runs from the conserved cysteine through the conserved F or W. D genes are given only for firm matches. For some rows the clone size is stated as once, few or many, or as a class when expanded; others skip it.

V: TRBV7-8
D: NA
J: TRBJ2-3
size: few
DNA: TGTGCCAGCAGCTTAGCGGTTGGCCGCACAGATACGCAGTATTTT
CDR3: CASSLAVGRTDTQYF

V: TRBV6-6
D: NA
J: TRBJ2-2
size: few
DNA: TGTGCCAGCAAGGCCGGGGAGCTGTTTTTT
CDR3: CASKAGELFF

V: TRBV9
D: TRBD2
J: TRBJ2-2
size: NA
DNA: TGTGCCAGCAGCGAGAGCGGGACGAACACCGGGGAGCTGTTTTTT
CDR3: CASSESGTNTGELFF

V: TRBV4-3
D: TRBD1
J: TRBJ2-7
size: few
DNA: TGCGCCAGCAGCCAAGATAGTAGACAGGGTCACGAGCAGTACTTC
CDR3: CASSQDSRQGHEQYF

V: TRBV15
D: TRBD2
J: TRBJ2-1
size: NA
DNA: TGTGCCACCAGCAGAGATTCCGGGGGGGAGTTCTTC
CDR3: CATSRDSGGEFF

V: TRBV29-1
D: TRBD1
J: TRBJ1-1
size: NA
DNA: TGCAGCGTTCATATCGGACAGGGTATGAACACTGAAGCTTTCTTT
CDR3: CSVHIGQGMNTEAFF

V: TRBV11-2
D: TRBD1
J: TRBJ2-1
size: NA
DNA: TGTGCCAGCAGCTTAGCGGGACAGGGGTCGAGTAATGAGCAGTTCTTC
CDR3: CASSLAGQGSSNEQFF

V: TRBV9
D: NA
J: TRBJ2-5
size: NA
DNA: TGTGCCAGCAGCCTACCACTCGGGGGCGGGGAGACCCAGTACTTC
CDR3: CASSLPLGGGETQYF

V: TRBV7-9
D: NA
J: TRBJ2-3
size: few
DNA: TGTGCCCCGTCTTGGCCAGATACGCAGTATTTT
CDR3: CAPSWPDTQYF

V: TRBV11-2
D: NA
J: TRBJ2-5
size: NA
DNA: TGTGCCAGCAGCTGGGACTCGCTCATACAAGAGACCCAGTACTTC
CDR3: CASSWDSLIQETQYF

V: TRBV7-9
D: NA
J: TRBJ1-1
size: NA
DNA: TGTGCCAGCAGCCCGCCCCGCACAACGACTGAAGCTTTCTTT
CDR3: CASSPPRTTTEAFF

V: TRBV6-1
D: TRBD1
J: TRBJ2-5
size: NA
DNA: TGTGCCAGCAGCCTGACAGGGCGAGAGACCCAGTACTTC
CDR3: CASSLTGRETQYF

V: TRBV5-6
D: NA
J: TRBJ2-1
size: NA
DNA: TGTGCCAGCAGCTTGAGGGGGATGAATGAGCAGTTCTTC
CDR3: CASSLRGMNEQFF

V: TRBV28
D: NA
J: TRBJ1-2
size: few
DNA: TGTGCCAGCAGCCCATACCCCTATGGCTACACCTTC
CDR3: CASSPYPYGYTF

V: TRBV10-3
D: NA
J: TRBJ2-1
size: many
DNA: TGTGCCATCAGTGTAGAGCATGAGCAGTTCTTC
CDR3: CAISVEHEQFF

V: TRBV23-1
D: NA
J: TRBJ2-2
size: NA
DNA: TGCGCCAGCAGTCCGAACACCGGGGAGCTGTTTTTT
CDR3: CASSPNTGELFF

V: TRBV11-2
D: TRBD1
J: TRBJ2-3
size: NA
DNA: TGTGCCAGCAGATTTGGACAGGGGGCGGGCACAGATACGCAGTATTTT
CDR3: CASRFGQGAGTDTQYF

V: TRBV28
D: NA
J: TRBJ2-1
size: NA
DNA: TGTGCCAGCAGTTTTGCGGTGGCAAGGGTCGATGAGCAGTTCTTC
CDR3: CASSFAVARVDEQFF

V: TRBV7-6
D: TRBD1
J: TRBJ2-1
size: few
DNA: TGTGCCAGCAGCCAGCCCAAGACAGGGATTGAGCAGTTCTTC
CDR3: CASSQPKTGIEQFF

V: TRBV18
D: TRBD2
J: TRBJ2-1
size: NA
DNA: TGTGCCAGCTCACCAAATGTTGGAGTCGCTGCGGGAGGCTACAATGAGCAGTTCTTC
CDR3: CASSPNVGVAAGGYNEQFF

V: TRBV2
D: NA
J: TRBJ2-7
size: NA
DNA: TGTGCCAGCAGTGAAGTACGCAGGGGGGAATACGAGCAGTACTTC
CDR3: CASSEVRRGEYEQYF

V: TRBV30
D: TRBD2
J: TRBJ2-3
size: few
DNA: TGTGCCTGGAGCCCGGGACTAGCGGAGGTCACAGATACGCAGTATTTT
CDR3: CAWSPGLAEVTDTQYF

V: TRBV6-6
D: TRBD1
J: TRBJ2-7
size: NA
DNA: TGTGCCAGCAGGAGGGGGACAGGGGCCGTCTACGAGCAGTACTTC
CDR3: CASRRGTGAVYEQYF

V: TRBV7-9
D: NA
J: TRBJ2-3
size: NA
DNA: TGTGCCAGCAGCTTAGAACCGGGACTGTCAGATACGCAGTATTTT
CDR3: CASSLEPGLSDTQYF

V: TRBV5-1
D: TRBD1
J: TRBJ2-5
size: NA
DNA: TGCGCCAGCAGCTTAACAGGGGAAGAGACCCAGTACTTC
CDR3: CASSLTGEETQYF

V: TRBV20-1
D: NA
J: TRBJ1-6
size: NA
DNA: TGCATTGGCGGATTAAATTCACCCCTCCACTTT
CDR3: CIGGLNSPLHF

V: TRBV30
D: TRBD1
J: TRBJ2-1
size: NA
DNA: TGTGCCTGGGGGACAGTCTATAATGAGCAGTTCTTC
CDR3: CAWGTVYNEQFF

V: TRBV4-1
D: NA
J: TRBJ2-6
size: few
DNA: TGCGCCAGCAGCCAGGGGGGATTTCAGACAGGGGCCAACGTCCTGACTTTC
CDR3: CASSQGGFQTGANVLTF

V: TRBV7-6
D: TRBD2
J: TRBJ2-3
size: once
DNA: TGTGCCAGCAGCCTCGGGACTAGCGGACCTGCGGATACGCAGTATTTT
CDR3: CASSLGTSGPADTQYF

V: TRBV29-1
D: NA
J: TRBJ1-1
size: few
DNA: TGCAGCGCAGGCAAATCGAACACTGAAGCTTTCTTT
CDR3: CSAGKSNTEAFF

V: TRBV6-5
D: TRBD1
J: TRBJ1-1
size: NA
DNA: TGTGCCAGCATCTTATACAGGGGCCTGGGGAAAGCTTTCTTT
CDR3: CASILYRGLGKAFF

V: TRBV30
D: NA
J: TRBJ2-1
size: NA
DNA: TGTGCCTGGAGACATAAGGGGTTTCTCAATGAGCAGTTCTTC
CDR3: CAWRHKGFLNEQFF

V: TRBV11-2
D: TRBD2
J: TRBJ2-1
size: NA
DNA: TGTGCCAGCAGCCCAACTAGCGGGAGGGCCGAGGGTGGGTTCTTC
CDR3: CASSPTSGRAEGGFF

V: TRBV20-1
D: NA
J: TRBJ2-7
size: NA
DNA: TGCAGTGCCCCCCCCTACGAGCAGTACTTC
CDR3: CSAPPYEQYF

V: TRBV30
D: TRBD2
J: TRBJ2-1
size: few
DNA: TGTGCCTCCACTAGCGGGATGAGCTCCTACAATGAGCAGTTCTTC
CDR3: CASTSGMSSYNEQFF

V: TRBV14
D: NA
J: TRBJ2-7
size: NA
DNA: TGTGCCAGCAGCCAGGGGAACTCCTACGAGCAGTACTTC
CDR3: CASSQGNSYEQYF

V: TRBV29-1
D: TRBD1
J: TRBJ1-3
size: NA
DNA: TGCAGCGTTGAAGAGACAGGGAGCTCTGGAAACACCATATATTTT
CDR3: CSVEETGSSGNTIYF

V: TRBV7-2
D: TRBD1
J: TRBJ2-2
size: NA
DNA: TGTGCCAGCAGCTCCGACAGGGACACCGGGGAGCTGTTTTTT
CDR3: CASSSDRDTGELFF

V: TRBV9
D: NA
J: TRBJ2-5
size: few
DNA: TGTGCCAGCAGCGGATCGCGGGGGACCCAGTACTTC
CDR3: CASSGSRGTQYF

V: TRBV29-1
D: NA
J: TRBJ2-4
size: NA
DNA: TGCAGCGTTGAACGGGTAGCCAAAAACATTCAGTACTTC
CDR3: CSVERVAKNIQYF

V: TRBV30
D: NA
J: TRBJ1-1
size: few
DNA: TGTGCCTGGAGGAGGGAGAGCACTGAAGCTTTCTTT
CDR3: CAWRRESTEAFF

V: TRBV7-9
D: NA
J: TRBJ2-2
size: NA
DNA: TGTGCCAGCAGCCCAAAGGGGACGCTGAACACCGGGGAGCTGTTTTTT
CDR3: CASSPKGTLNTGELFF

V: TRBV29-1
D: NA
J: TRBJ2-3
size: few
DNA: TGCAGCACATTGCCCCGGGACCGGGCGTATTTT
CDR3: CSTLPRDRAYF

V: TRBV5-1
D: NA
J: TRBJ2-7
size: NA
DNA: TGCGCCAGCACCTTTTATGGGGATGTCTACGAGCAGTACTTC
CDR3: CASTFYGDVYEQYF

V: TRBV5-6
D: NA
J: TRBJ2-1
size: NA
DNA: TGTGCCAGCAGCTCCGGACGGCTCCCAGGGAATGAGCAGTTCTTC
CDR3: CASSSGRLPGNEQFF

V: TRBV7-3
D: TRBD1
J: TRBJ1-2
size: NA
DNA: TGTGCCAGCAGCCAAACCGGACAGGGATACGGCTACACCTTC
CDR3: CASSQTGQGYGYTF

V: TRBV18
D: NA
J: TRBJ1-5
size: NA
DNA: TGTGCCAGCTCACCACCGGACGCAGATCAGCCCCAGCATTTT
CDR3: CASSPPDADQPQHF

V: TRBV11-3
D: TRBD2
J: TRBJ2-5
size: NA
DNA: TGTGCCAGCAGCAAGAGCGGGATGGAGACCCAGTACTTC
CDR3: CASSKSGMETQYF

V: TRBV7-8
D: NA
J: TRBJ2-2
size: NA
DNA: TGTGCCAGCAGCTTTTCGCGGGGTCTGAGCGGGGAGCTGTTTTTT
CDR3: CASSFSRGLSGELFF

V: TRBV30
D: NA
J: TRBJ1-2
size: few
DNA: TGTGCCTGGAGTAAACTACCGGGACTGAACTATGGCTACACCTTC
CDR3: CAWSKLPGLNYGYTF

V: TRBV5-1
D: NA
J: TRBJ2-7
size: NA
DNA: TGCGCCAGCAGCCACCCAAGGGACGAGCAGTACTTC
CDR3: CASSHPRDEQYF

V: TRBV23-1
D: NA
J: TRBJ1-1
size: few
DNA: TGCGCCAGCAGTCAATCGCGGGGATTGAACACTGAAGCTTTCTTT
CDR3: CASSQSRGLNTEAFF

V: TRBV10-3
D: NA
J: TRBJ2-7
size: NA
DNA: TGTGCCATCAGTCGGCAGGAGAGCTCCTACGAGCAGTACTTC
CDR3: CAISRQESSYEQYF

V: TRBV6-5
D: TRBD2
J: TRBJ2-5
size: NA
DNA: TGTGCCAGCAGTCAAGCGGGGGAAGAGACCCAGTACTTC
CDR3: CASSQAGEETQYF